The clone carrying this T cell receptor (beta chain) was counted between two and nine times. Its target is unknown. These data are taken from a study of T cells after yellow fever vaccination. Study observations and caveats: Peak timing came faster in the weaker secondary response, day 5 versus 15. There was a small share of clonotypes that showed up in both the CD4 and CD8 compartments.

TCRdb fed the 5' RACE reads into MiXCR, producing one record per CDR3 protein. The data show about 340,000 distinct CDR3 sequences, around an eighth seen once. This clonotype was sampled from a man between 18 and 35 years old who received the YFV17D yellow fever vaccine. The sample here was CD4+ T cells sorted from PBMCs, taken 15 days after the yellow fever booster vaccination.

The CDR3 DNA reads TGCGCCAGCAGCCAAGAGTCTTTTCCTAATTCACCCCTCCACTTT. Translation: CASSQESFPNSPLHF. V and J are TRBV4-1 and TRBJ1-6, with no clear D. The germline V gene has CDR1 MGHRA and CDR2 YSYEKL. The length of the CDR3 is 15 residues. With 0 bases removed from V and 6 bases from J, the gap between germline ends came to 9 bases.